The clone carrying this T cell receptor (beta chain) showed up just a few times. What it binds is unknown. V lost 5 bases to trimming and J lost 3 bases, with 10 bases between them. The CDR3 is made up of 13 amino acids. Germline V gene sequence: CDR1 SEHNR, CDR2 FQNEAQ (reference sequence). The data originate from a study of T cells in Graves' hyperthyroidism and ophthalmopathy. General study points: Blood also showed most of the thyroid clonotypes that were expanded above 0.001.

Amplification yielded TCR beta CDR3 regions, with RNA transcripts as the source. In the first-round RT-PCR of the TCR CDR3, the HTBI primer set was used. TCRdb re-called the multiplex PCR reads with MiXCR, one entry per CDR3 protein. Of a few hundred thousand distinct CDR3 sequences in the sample, about 17% were seen once. Sequences were obtained from blood. This clonotype was obtained from a woman aged 60-75 years with Graves' ophthalmopathy. The rearrangement links TRBV7-9 to TRBJ1-2; no firm D call. The CDR3 region is CASSTGDYYGYTF. In DNA form, the CDR3 reads TGTGCCAGCAGCACTGGGGATTACTATGGCTACACCTTC.